The sequence of this T cell receptor beta chain was determined in a study of cytomegalovirus exposure and HLA in healthy donors. Study-level findings and limits: According to an earlier analysis, most TCR beta V segments yielded productive rearrangements about 87% or about 30% of the time.

Deletions cut 0 bases from V and 0 bases from J, with 16 bases between. Germline CDR1 reads SGDLS; CDR2 reads YYNGEE. The CDR3 runs to 18 residues. The PCR was carried out with 60 Vbeta primers and 13 Jbeta primers. The table came from immunoSEQ multiplex PCR; TCRdb's copy has only in-frame clones and leaves some out. The sample lists over 150,000 clones; more than 70% were seen once. The count of this clone is one. Its matching antigen is unknown. What was sequenced was PBMCs. This receptor was obtained from a woman aged 40 to 55 in good health and CMV-seropositive. The chain links TRBV9 to TRBJ2-4; D not resolved. CDR3 protein: CASSVGRELLLAKNIQYF. The CDR3 DNA follows: TGTGCCAGCAGCGTAGGGAGAGAGCTATTGTTAGCCAAAAACATTCAGTACTTC.